This entry concerns a single TCR beta chain. The antigen this receptor binds is unknown. No much larger clonotype is one base removed from it; base qualities were not supplied. This specimen comes from a study of cytotoxic CD8 clonotypes in ibrutinib-treated CLL (dated by TCRdb to the early 2020s). Study-wide context: The cohort was composed of around twelve relapsed/refractory and about 15 treatment-naive patients; IGHV unmutated status was identified in under 18 patients. Cryopreserved peripheral blood mononuclear cells were obtained before treatment, at response, and at either sustained remission or disease progression. Of the approximately 90 people in the trial, about two dozen had longitudinal samples available. Every remission and progressive disease sample was obtained while ibrutinib was still being received by the patients. Responses were partial in roughly 24 patients and complete in 2; after median about 5.5 years follow-up, roughly 15 stayed in remission and roughly twelve progressed. Response samples were taken after a median of around 13 months on treatment, ranging from about 6 to 40 months. An average of around 250,000 productive templates and 94,082 productive rearrangements was obtained per sample. Broader findings and caveats from the paper: At ibrutinib response clonality went up, during sustained remission it held steady, and at progression it dropped back toward baseline. At baseline, clonality was higher than in age-matched healthy donors and showed a strong correlation with circulating CD8+ T-cell counts. Public clonotypes were rare and either contracted or stayed stable during treatment, and the rise in clonality at ibrutinib response reflected the expansion of private clonotypes. Sustained-remission and progressing patients did not have matched sampling times, and lymph node repertoires were not examined.

Each clonotype received, on average, 10x coverage in deep resolution sequencing performed on a MiSeq, where the target depth lay between 1 in 1 million and 1 in 200,000 T cells. TCR beta libraries were generated with the immunoSEQ hsTCRB Kit. As for how the authors treated the data: ImmunoSEQ Data Assistant and ImmunoSEQ Analyzer were used for data analysis, and V, D and J genes were assigned according to IMGT definitions. Clonality was computed as one minus normalized Shannon entropy of productive rearrangement frequencies, ranging from 0 to 1. Public clonotype analysis was restricted to overrepresented clonotypes comprising at least 0.05% of each patient's repertoire. About a dozen age-matched healthy donor repertoires from immuneACCESS served as clonality controls. Entries here come from immuneACCESS through TCRdb and include only in-frame sequences with V and J called. Some clones fail to appear in such tables; in the studies checked, an unresolved V gene covers under half of the shortfall, and the cause of the remainder is unknown. V and J calls and clone size follow that table, whereas D and trimming were derived from the DNA. For this sample there are some 81,000 clones; about four fifths appear just once. Jointly, the top ten make up around 5% of the sample.

Taken from the germline V gene, the CDR1 and CDR2 loops are MGHDK and SYGVNS. The CDR3 sequence holds 17 residues, the cysteine and phenylalanine included. Only the CDR3 part of the read is kept: 51 bases, read in frame from the first base. Trimming at the junction amounts to 3 bases on V and 0 bases on J, and the germline ends lie 15 bases apart. The time point label corresponds to: about a year on ibrutinib. For TCR beta library preparation, approximately 2 micrograms of genomic DNA were isolated from cryopreserved PBMCs. High-throughput TCR beta sequencing was performed on longitudinal blood samples from CLL patients receiving ibrutinib monotherapy. Patients were enrolled in a phase 2 open-label single-center ibrutinib monotherapy trial.

This sequence was found in a human donor with chronic lymphocytic leukemia. The specimen was PBMCs, collected after 12 months of ibrutinib treatment. Rearrangement joined TRBV25-1 to TRBJ2-1; the D gene cannot be named for sure. The nucleotide sequence reads as follows: TGTGCCAGCAGTGACCGGGCCTTCTCAAGCTCCTACAATGAGCAGTTCTTC. Its protein reads: CASSDRAFSSSYNEQFF. With the rest looked up from the reference TRBV25-1 and TRBJ2-1 genes rather than sequenced, the full variable domain is EADIYQTPRYLVIGTGKKITLECSQTMGHDKMYWYQQDPGMELHLIHYSYGVNSTEKGDLSSESTVSRIRTEHFPLTLESARPSHTSQYLCASSDRAFSSSYNEQFFGPGTRLTVL.